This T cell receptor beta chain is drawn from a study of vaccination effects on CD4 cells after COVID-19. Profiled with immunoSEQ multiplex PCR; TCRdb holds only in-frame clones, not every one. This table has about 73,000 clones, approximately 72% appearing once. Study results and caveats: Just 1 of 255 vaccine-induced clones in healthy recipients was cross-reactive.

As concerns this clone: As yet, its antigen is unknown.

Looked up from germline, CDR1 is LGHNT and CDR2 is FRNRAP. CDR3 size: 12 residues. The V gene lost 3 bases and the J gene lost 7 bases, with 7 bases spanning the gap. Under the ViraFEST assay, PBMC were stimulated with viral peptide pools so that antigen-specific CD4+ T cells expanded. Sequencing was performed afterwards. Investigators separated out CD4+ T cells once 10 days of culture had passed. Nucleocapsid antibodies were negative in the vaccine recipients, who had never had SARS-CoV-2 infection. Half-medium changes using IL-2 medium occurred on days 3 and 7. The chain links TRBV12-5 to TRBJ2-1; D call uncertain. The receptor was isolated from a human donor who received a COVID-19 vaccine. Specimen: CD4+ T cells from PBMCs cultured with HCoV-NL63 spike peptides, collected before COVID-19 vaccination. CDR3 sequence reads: CASGLKVNEQFF. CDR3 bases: TGTGCTAGTGGTTTAAAGGTGAATGAGCAGTTCTTC. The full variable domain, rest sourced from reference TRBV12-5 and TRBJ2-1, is DARVTQTPRHKVTEMGQEVTMRCQPILGHNTVFWYRQTMMQGLELLAYFRNRAPLDDSGMPKDRFSAEMPDATLATLKIQPSEPRDSAVYFCASGLKVNEQFFGPGTRLTVL.